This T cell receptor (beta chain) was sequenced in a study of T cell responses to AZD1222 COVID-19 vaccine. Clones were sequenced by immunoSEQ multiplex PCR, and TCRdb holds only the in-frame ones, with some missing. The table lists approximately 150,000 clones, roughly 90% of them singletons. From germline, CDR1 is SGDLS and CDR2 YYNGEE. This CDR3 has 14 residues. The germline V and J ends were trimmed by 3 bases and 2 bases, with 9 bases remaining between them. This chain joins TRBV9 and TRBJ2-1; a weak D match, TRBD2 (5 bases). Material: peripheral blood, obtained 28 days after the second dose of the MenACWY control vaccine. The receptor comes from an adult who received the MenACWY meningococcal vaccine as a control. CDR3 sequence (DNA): TGTGCCAGCAGCGGAGGGAGAACCTACAATGAGCAGTTCTTC. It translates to CASSGGRTYNEQFF.